The rows below give T cell receptor beta chains drawn from one sample of a study of vaccination effects on CD4 cells after COVID-19. Their antigens remain unidentified. The protocol was immunoSEQ multiplex PCR, while the TCRdb copy is restricted to in-frame clones and leaves out a portion. The data hold more than 30,000 clones, with roughly 66% observed a single time. The sample was CD4+ T cells from PBMCs cultured with HCoV-OC43 spike peptides, taken before COVID-19 vaccination. All receptors come from a human donor who received a COVID-19 vaccine. The CDR3 runs from the conserved cysteine through the conserved F or W. The order of the fields is V gene, clone size, J gene, D gene, CDR3 protein, CDR3 DNA. The D gene is left open where the match is weak. Clone size is stated in some rows and not others, as once, few, many or a class when expanded.

TRBV21-1	few	TRBJ1-5	NA	CASTGTGQPQHF	TGTGCCAGCACCGGGACTGGTCAGCCCCAGCATTTT
TRBV19	few	TRBJ1-2	NA	CASTGAGGGYTF	TGTGCCAGTACTGGGGCAGGAGGAGGCTACACCTTC
TRBV14	NA	TRBJ2-2	NA	CASSRSPGELFF	TGTGCCAGCAGCCGGAGCCCCGGGGAGCTGTTTTTT
TRBV7-8	once	TRBJ2-1	NA	CASSVRDYNEQFF	TGTGCCAGCAGCGTGAGGGACTACAATGAGCAGTTCTTC
TRBV10-1	few	TRBJ2-2	NA	CASSTVRAGELFF	TGCGCCAGCAGTACGGTTCGAGCCGGGGAGCTGTTTTTT
TRBV6-1	NA	TRBJ2-2	NA	CASSETMNTGELFF	TGTGCCAGCAGTGAAACTATGAACACCGGGGAGCTGTTTTTT
TRBV20-1	NA	TRBJ2-5	NA	CSASLAGYQETQYF	TGCAGTGCTAGTTTGGCTGGGTACCAAGAGACCCAGTACTTC
TRBV24-1	once	TRBJ2-3	NA	CATSLTGRGADTQYF	TGTGCCACCAGTCTGACAGGGAGGGGAGCAGATACGCAGTATTTT
TRBV19	NA	TRBJ2-1	NA	CASRLYNEQFF	TGTGCCAGTAGACTCTACAATGAGCAGTTCTTC
TRBV19	medium-sized	TRBJ1-1	NA	CASRLGTMNTEAFF	TGTGCCAGTAGACTTGGCACAATGAACACTGAAGCTTTCTTT
TRBV12-3/TRBV12-4	few	TRBJ1-4	NA	CASSLESGEKLFF	TGTGCCAGCAGTTTAGAGTCGGGTGAAAAACTGTTTTTT
TRBV29-1	NA	TRBJ1-3	NA	CSVAPQGRGNTIYF	TGCAGCGTTGCCCCTCAAGGGAGAGGAAACACCATATATTTT
TRBV5-1	few	TRBJ1-4	NA	CASSLAEVANEKLFF	TGCGCCAGCAGCTTGGCTGAAGTCGCTAATGAAAAACTGTTTTTT
TRBV29-1	NA	TRBJ2-7	NA	CSAPQATYEQYF	TGCAGCGCTCCACAGGCTACCTACGAGCAGTACTTC
TRBV19	once	TRBJ1-2	NA	CASSISGGPDYGYTF	TGTGCCAGTAGTATTAGTGGGGGGCCAGACTATGGCTACACCTTC
TRBV10-3	once	TRBJ2-1	NA	CAIRGAQPAPNEQFF	TGTGCCATCAGGGGTGCTCAGCCGGCCCCAAATGAGCAGTTCTTC
TRBV18	NA	TRBJ2-2	NA	CASSPLWPDRTGELFF	TGTGCCAGCTCACCTCTATGGCCGGACCGGACCGGGGAGCTGTTTTTT
TRBV5-1	NA	TRBJ1-1	TRBD1	CASSFRGMDTEAFF	TGCGCCAGCAGCTTCAGGGGGATGGACACTGAAGCTTTCTTT
TRBV11-2	NA	TRBJ2-5	TRBD1	CASSLADRESETQYF	TGTGCCAGCAGCTTGGCGGACAGGGAATCAGAGACCCAGTACTTC
TRBV18	NA	TRBJ1-4	NA	CASSQTLGDEKLFF	TGTGCCAGCTCACAGACCCTTGGAGATGAAAAACTGTTTTTT
TRBV4-1	NA	TRBJ2-3	TRBD2	CASSQPPLVAGAPSTDTQYF	TGCGCCAGCAGCCAGCCCCCCTTGGTAGCGGGAGCACCTAGCACAGATACGCAGTATTTT
TRBV4-1	NA	TRBJ1-2	NA	CASSQDGRYGYTF	TGCGCCAGCAGCCAGGATGGACGGTATGGCTACACCTTC
TRBV5-1	NA	TRBJ1-1	NA	CASSQYGGRDTEAFF	TGCGCCAGCAGTCAATATGGGGGCAGAGACACTGAAGCTTTCTTT
TRBV5-1	NA	TRBJ2-2	TRBD2	CASSLAGAGGNTGELFF	TGCGCCAGCAGCTTGGCTGGAGCGGGGGGAAACACCGGGGAGCTGTTTTTT
TRBV6-5	few	TRBJ1-1	NA	CASRNTGMNTEAFF	TGTGCCAGCAGGAATACAGGGATGAACACTGAAGCTTTCTTT
TRBV10-3	NA	TRBJ1-3	TRBD1	CAIRPTGDGNTIYF	TGTGCCATCAGGCCTACAGGGGACGGAAACACCATATATTTT
TRBV18	NA	TRBJ2-3	TRBD1	CASSPRTGTADTQYF	TGTGCCAGCTCACCAAGGACAGGGACGGCAGATACGCAGTATTTT
TRBV19	NA	TRBJ1-1	NA	CASSSPAVARTEAFF	TGTGCCAGTAGTTCCCCGGCAGTGGCCCGCACTGAAGCTTTCTTT
TRBV9	NA	TRBJ2-7	TRBD1	CASSSRQGGYEQYF	TGTGCCAGCAGCTCCCGACAGGGGGGCTACGAGCAGTACTTC
TRBV9	NA	TRBJ2-2	TRBD2	CASSATSGRASGELFF	TGTGCCAGCAGCGCCACTAGCGGGAGGGCCTCGGGGGAGCTGTTTTTT
TRBV27	NA	TRBJ2-1	TRBD2	CASSQQLAGGSYNEQFF	TGTGCCAGCAGTCAACAACTAGCGGGAGGATCCTACAATGAGCAGTTCTTC
TRBV10-1	NA	TRBJ1-5	NA	CASPHKTGSNQPQHF	TGCGCCAGCCCCCATAAGACAGGTAGCAATCAGCCCCAGCATTTT
TRBV12-3/TRBV12-4	NA	TRBJ1-1	NA	CASSLLIRTEAFF	TGTGCCAGCAGCCTCCTGATACGCACTGAAGCTTTCTTT
TRBV7-9	NA	TRBJ2-7	TRBD1	CASSQRTGLNSGYEQYF	TGTGCCAGCAGCCAAAGGACAGGGCTAAATTCGGGATACGAGCAGTACTTC
TRBV19	NA	TRBJ2-7	NA	CASRDREGFYEQYF	TGTGCCAGTAGAGACAGGGAGGGGTTCTACGAGCAGTACTTC
TRBV7-2	NA	TRBJ1-2	NA	CASSLLPGLNYGYTF	TGTGCCAGCAGCTTATTGCCAGGCCTTAACTATGGCTACACCTTC
TRBV5-1	NA	TRBJ2-1	TRBD2	CASSQNSGAYNEQFF	TGCGCCAGCAGCCAGAATAGCGGGGCATACAATGAGCAGTTCTTC
TRBV5-5	NA	TRBJ1-2	NA	CASSSPGLGSSGGYTF	TGTGCCAGCAGCTCTCCGGGCCTGGGATCGAGTGGGGGCTACACCTTC
TRBV21-1	few	TRBJ2-7	NA	CASSRGGYEQYF	TGTGCCAGCAGCAGGGGCGGGTACGAGCAGTACTTC
TRBV5-6	NA	TRBJ2-7	NA	CASIGTYEQYF	TGTGCCAGTATAGGGACCTACGAGCAGTACTTC
TRBV11-2	NA	TRBJ2-3	TRBD2	CASSMGLAGAPNTQYF	TGTGCCAGCAGCATGGGACTAGCGGGAGCCCCGAATACGCAGTATTTT
TRBV6-1	NA	TRBJ1-5	TRBD1	CASSFQGQGGQPQHF	TGTGCCAGCAGTTTCCAGGGACAGGGTGGTCAGCCCCAGCATTTT
TRBV7-9	few	TRBJ2-5	NA	CASSLQGSETQYF	TGTGCCAGCAGCTTACAGGGTTCGGAGACCCAGTACTTC
TRBV9	NA	TRBJ2-1	NA	CASSAYTGNEQFF	TGTGCCAGCAGCGCGTATACTGGCAATGAGCAGTTCTTC
TRBV20-1	NA	TRBJ1-2	NA	CSASFQGLAYGYTF	TGCAGTGCTAGTTTTCAGGGTTTAGCCTATGGCTACACCTTC
TRBV5-1	NA	TRBJ1-2	TRBD1	CASSSSPGTDLYGYTF	TGCGCCAGCAGCTCGTCCCCCGGGACAGACCTCTATGGCTACACCTTC
TRBV29-1	NA	TRBJ2-7	TRBD2	CSVDLAGGPSGEQYF	TGCAGCGTTGATTTAGCGGGAGGGCCGTCGGGTGAGCAGTACTTC